Listed below are T cell receptor beta chains from one sample, sequenced in a study of T cell changes during pregnancy in multiple sclerosis. Sequencing used immunoSEQ multiplex PCR; TCRdb keeps in-frame clones, though not all of them. The top ten clones hold more than 0.6% of a sample with roughly 41,000 clones, 89% of them seen once. Sample: CD4+ T cells from peripheral blood mononuclear cells, taken in the first trimester of pregnancy. The receptor set was obtained from a female donor with multiple sclerosis, enrolled in a pregnancy study. Each CDR3 is given without its conserved first and last residue. Each record gives: V gene, J gene, clone size, CDR3 protein. Size tells how often a clone was seen (once, few, many) or the class of an expanded clone, and some rows leave it out.

V: TRBV7-3; J: TRBJ2-1; size: -; CDR3: ASRQSGAYNEQF
V: TRBV7-9; J: TRBJ2-2; size: -; CDR3: ASSEWGGISPGELF
V: TRBV5-1; J: TRBJ2-3; size: -; CDR3: ASSLQAFGSTDTQY
V: TRBV6-5; J: TRBJ1-1; size: -; CDR3: ASRAPNTEAF
V: TRBV6-5; J: TRBJ2-3; size: -; CDR3: ASSQLGEGTDTQY
V: TRBV28; J: TRBJ1-5; size: -; CDR3: ASIHRGNNQPQH
V: TRBV6-5; J: TRBJ2-5; size: once; CDR3: ASSYDGLADQETQY
V: TRBV7-8; J: TRBJ1-1; size: -; CDR3: ASSLRGLPNTEAF
V: TRBV19; J: TRBJ2-7; size: once; CDR3: ASSSGDSFYEQY
V: TRBV7-3; J: TRBJ2-3; size: -; CDR3: ASSLTSSRTDTQY
V: TRBV25-1; J: TRBJ1-2; size: -; CDR3: ASSESLRSGGYT
V: TRBV19; J: TRBJ2-7; size: -; CDR3: ASSIAGVPNEQY
V: TRBV13; J: TRBJ2-1; size: -; CDR3: ASSVTGTKSYNEQF
V: TRBV4-3; J: TRBJ2-2; size: -; CDR3: ASSQGRDTGELF
V: TRBV6-1; J: TRBJ1-3; size: -; CDR3: ASSDWGQGSGNTIY
V: TRBV6-1; J: TRBJ2-7; size: -; CDR3: ASSEVHSGPSYEQY
V: TRBV4-2; J: TRBJ2-7; size: -; CDR3: ASSPYIGPGLTYEQY
V: TRBV6-5; J: TRBJ2-1; size: -; CDR3: ASREGRWAYNEQF
V: TRBV19; J: TRBJ1-1; size: -; CDR3: ASSARGTGVSKAF
V: TRBV9; J: TRBJ2-3; size: -; CDR3: ASSRLAASTDTQY
V: TRBV28; J: TRBJ1-1; size: -; CDR3: ASSFARFTEAF
V: TRBV6-6; J: TRBJ2-3; size: -; CDR3: ASTPGGLGTDTQY
V: TRBV7-7; J: TRBJ1-1; size: few; CDR3: ASSLGQGTEAF
V: TRBV5-4; J: TRBJ2-5; size: few; CDR3: ASSLYGFRETQY
V: TRBV27; J: TRBJ2-1; size: -; CDR3: ASSDSGRNYNEQF
V: TRBV7-2; J: TRBJ1-5; size: -; CDR3: ASSPDTSNQPQH
V: TRBV7-9; J: TRBJ2-5; size: -; CDR3: ASSFLAGRASKTQY